The following is a T cell receptor beta chain sequence with its context. Antigen: not known. The germline V gene has CDR1 MNHNY and CDR2 SVGAGI (reference sequence). This CDR3 comprises 17 residues. Cells that were CD45RO-CCR7+CD27+CD95- constituted naive CD8+ T cells. The authors prepared UMI-labeled TRB cDNA libraries by 5' RACE. Each CDR3 protein gets one entry in TCRdb, which reprocessed the 5' RACE reads and gives no DNA. The table counts about 92,000 distinct CDR3 sequences; 1.7% lies in the top ten. This record comes from a study of CXCR3-negative and CXCR3-positive naive CD8 T cells. Broader study findings: CXCR3 expression dropped partially after cryopreservation, and most assays relied on fresh PBMCs.

V is TRBV6-6 and J is TRBJ1-1; TCRdb selects TRBD1, and the lack of DNA leaves this call unchecked. The sequencing sample was made of naive CXCR3- CD8+ T cells from blood. Subset specified: CD45RO-CCR7+CD27+CD95- naive CD8+ T cells lacking CXCR3 (TNR3-). This receptor was taken from a human donor in good health. Some clones in this sample may be carry-over from other donors' samples. The CDR3 sequence: CASTLYPEGDSNTEAFF.